Below, 14 T cell receptor beta chains from the same sample are listed, as sequenced in a study of blood T cell repertoires in COVID-19. Measured with immunoSEQ multiplex PCR; TCRdb has only the in-frame clones, and not every one. Altogether 180,000 or so clones are present, about 75% being singletons, with the ten largest covering just over 8.5%. Sample: peripheral blood. These receptors came from a woman in her forties or fifties with active or convalescent COVID-19.

This chain joins TRBV6-6 and TRBJ2-7, with 11 bases matching TRBD2. V lost 6 bases to trimming and J lost 3 bases; unmatched junction nucleotides: 4. This CDR3 is built from 14 residues. Germline V lookup: CDR1 MNHNY, CDR2 SVGAGI (reference sequence). CDR3 DNA sequence: TGTGCCAGCAGCCTCGGACTAGCGGGCTACGAGCAGTACTTC. Amino acid sequence: CASSLGLAGYEQYF.

CDR3 nucleotides: TGTGCCAGCAGCCCCCGGCCCTCCAGCGGGAGATCCTACAATGAGCAGTTCTTC. Its protein is CASSPRPSSGRSYNEQFF. The chain joins TRBV3-1 (or the pseudogene TRBV3-2) to TRBJ2-1, with TRBD2 identical over 8 bases. This CDR3 contains 18 residues. With V trimmed by 4 bases and J by 1 base, 12 bases remained unmatched. In germline, CDR1 is LGHDT, CDR2 YNNKEL (reference sequence).

This clone was seen ten or more times. The rearrangement uses TRBV30 and TRBJ1-1; the match to TRBD1 covers 8 bases. Germline CDR1 is GTSNPN and CDR2 is SVGIG (reference sequence). CDR3 size: 14 residues. J lost 1 base, V lost 2 bases, and 3 bases had no gene match. The CDR3: CAWSKGTGNTEAFF. CDR3 DNA: TGTGCCTGGAGTAAGGGGACAGGGAACACTGAAGCTTTCTTT. The whole variable domain, remainder taken from reference TRBV30 and TRBJ1-1, is SQTIHQWPATLVQPVGSPLSLECTVEGTSNPNLYWYRQAAGRGLQLLFYSVGIGQISSEVPQNLSASRPQDRQFILSSKKLLLSDSGFYLCAWSKGTGNTEAFFGQGTRLTVV.

The chain combines TRBV18 with TRBJ2-3; D perhaps matches TRBD1 (6 bases). Germline assignment: CDR1 KGHSH and CDR2 LQKENI. Trimming cost V 1 base and J 2 bases, with 13 bases left between them. The CDR3 totals 16 residues. CDR3 loop: CASSPLITGNTDTQYF. The CDR3 DNA follows: TGTGCCAGCTCACCACTGATAACAGGGAACACAGATACGCAGTATTTT. Full variable domain (outside the CDR3, taken from reference TRBV18 and TRBJ2-3): NAGVMQNPRHLVRRRGQEARLRCSPMKGHSHVYWYRQLPEEGLKFMVYLQKENIIDESGMPKERFSAEFPKEGPSILRIQQVVRGDSAAYFCASSPLITGNTDTQYFGPGTRLTVL.

The V call is TRBV2, the J call TRBJ2-6, with TRBD1 identical over 9 bases. Germline CDR1 and CDR2: SNHLY and FYNNEI. The junction had 18 bases not matched to a gene; V was cut back by 5 bases and J by 1 base. The CDR3 has 21 residues. CDR3: CASSTTRHLQGAPSGANVLTF. The CDR3 DNA is TGTGCCAGCAGTACGACCCGACACCTACAGGGGGCGCCTTCTGGGGCCAACGTCCTGACTTTC.

The chain couples TRBV3-1 (or the pseudogene TRBV3-2) to TRBJ1-1; D call uncertain. The V and J ends lost 1 base and 3 bases respectively, with 6 bases between them. CDR1 LGHDT and CDR2 YNNKEL come from the germline V gene (reference sequence). The CDR3 is made up of 13 amino acids. CDR3 nucleotide sequence: TGTGCCAGCAGCCAAGTGAGAGACACTGAAGCTTTCTTT. Its translation is CASSQVRDTEAFF.

This clone was seen a few times. The J gene is TRBJ1-1, the V gene TRBV7-2; 7 nucleotides match TRBD1. The germline V gene has CDR1 SGHTA and CDR2 FQGNSA. CDR3 length equals 13 residues. V shed 5 bases, J shed 8 bases, and the junction held 8 bases outside the gene matches. The CDR3 here is CASSGRPQGEAFF. The DNA of the CDR3 is TGTGCCAGCAGCGGACGACCACAGGGGGAAGCTTTCTTT.

V is TRBV19 and J is TRBJ2-7, with D perhaps matching TRBD1 (6 bases). The CDR3 runs 14 residues. V was pared by 4 bases and J by 3 bases, with 13 bases between. Per the germline V gene, CDR1 is LNHDA and CDR2 is SQIVND (reference sequence). The CDR3 DNA follows: TGTGCCAGTAGTACGGGACATCTAAACTACGAGCAGTACTTC. Translated: CASSTGHLNYEQYF.

CDR3 region: CASSSTTGQQETQYF. The CDR3 region has the DNA TGTGCCAGTAGTTCGACCACGGGACAGCAAGAGACCCAGTACTTC. The V call is TRBV19, the J call TRBJ2-5, with TRBD1 matching 7 bases. The CDR3 covers 15 residues. The junction had 8 bases not matched to a gene; V was cut back by 5 bases and J by 2 bases. Germline assignment: CDR1 LNHDA and CDR2 SQIVND (reference sequence).

The rearrangement joins TRBV7-2 to TRBJ1-1; 7 bases agree with TRBD1. With 4 bases clipped from V and 0 bases from J, the junction kept 14 bases outside the gene matches. The CDR3 is 18 amino acids. CDR1 is SGHTA, CDR2 FQGNSA, per germline. The CDR3 reads CASSSQTGWVFMNTEAFF. CDR3 sequence (DNA): TGTGCCAGCAGCTCCCAGACAGGGTGGGTTTTTATGAACACTGAAGCTTTCTTT.

This clone was seen a handful of times. The genes are TRBV19 and TRBJ1-5; tentative D call: TRBD1 (5 bases). V dropped 4 bases and J dropped 9 bases, with 16 bases sitting between them. CDR3 length: 14 amino acids. Germline CDR1 LNHDA, CDR2 SQIVND (reference sequence). The CDR3 region is CASSTAGAGMPQHF. CDR3 bases: TGTGCCAGTAGTACCGCTGGGGCAGGTATGCCCCAGCATTTT.

The chain uses TRBV12-3 or TRBV12-4 and TRBJ1-1; D is perhaps TRBD1 (5 bases). Trimming took 7 bases from V and 4 from J, leaving 13 bases between them. This CDR3 region has 13 residues. Here the CDR3 DNA reads TGTGCCAGCACCTCTGCGGGGGGCACTGAAGCTTTCTTT. Translating it yields CASTSAGGTEAFF.

V is TRBV27 and J is TRBJ2-3; possible D gene TRBD1, 6 bases. This CDR3 is built from 14 residues. Germline-derived CDR1 and CDR2 are MNHEY and SMNVEV (reference sequence). V lost 2 bases to trimming and J lost 4 bases, with 10 bases between them. Here the CDR3 reads CASSLIPGADTQYF. CDR3 DNA sequence: TGTGCCAGCAGTTTAATACCAGGGGCAGATACGCAGTATTTT.

This chain joins TRBV5-1 and TRBJ2-3; 10 positions agree with TRBD1. Germline lookup yields CDR1 SGHRS and CDR2 YFSETQ. The trim removed 4 bases at V and 2 bases at J, leaving 7 bases unmatched. The CDR3 length is 16 residues. CDR3 protein: CASSPGTGAATDTQYF. DNA of the CDR3: TGCGCCAGCAGCCCAGGGACAGGGGCCGCCACAGATACGCAGTATTTT.